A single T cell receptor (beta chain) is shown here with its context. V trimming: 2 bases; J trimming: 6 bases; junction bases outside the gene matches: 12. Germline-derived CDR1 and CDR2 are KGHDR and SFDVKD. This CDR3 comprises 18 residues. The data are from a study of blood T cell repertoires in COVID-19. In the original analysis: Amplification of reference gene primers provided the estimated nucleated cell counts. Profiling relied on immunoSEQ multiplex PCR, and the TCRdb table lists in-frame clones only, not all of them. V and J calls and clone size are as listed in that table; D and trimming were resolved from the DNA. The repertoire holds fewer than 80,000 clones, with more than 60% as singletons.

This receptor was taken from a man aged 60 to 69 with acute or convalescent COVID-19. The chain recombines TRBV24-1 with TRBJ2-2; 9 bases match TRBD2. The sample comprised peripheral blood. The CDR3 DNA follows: TGTGCCACCAGTGATTGGGACCTTTCTAGCGGGGCAGCCGGGGAGCTGTTTTTT. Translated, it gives CATSDWDLSSGAAGELFF.